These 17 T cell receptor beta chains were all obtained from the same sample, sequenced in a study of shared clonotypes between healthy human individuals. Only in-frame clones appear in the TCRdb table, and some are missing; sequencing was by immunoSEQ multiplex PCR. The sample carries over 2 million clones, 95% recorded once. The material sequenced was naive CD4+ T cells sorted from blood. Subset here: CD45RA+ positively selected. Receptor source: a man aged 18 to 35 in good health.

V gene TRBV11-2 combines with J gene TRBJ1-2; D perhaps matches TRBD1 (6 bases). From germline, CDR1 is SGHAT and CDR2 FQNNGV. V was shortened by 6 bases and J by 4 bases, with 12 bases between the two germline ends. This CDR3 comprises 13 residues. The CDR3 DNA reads TGTGCCAGCAGAACACAGGGTGTCTATGGCTACACCTTC. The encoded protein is CASRTQGVYGYTF. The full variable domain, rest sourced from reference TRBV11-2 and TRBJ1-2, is EAGVAQSPRYKIIEKRQSVAFWCNPISGHATLYWYQQILGQGPKLLIQFQNNGVVDDSQLPKDRFSAERLKGVDSTLKIQPAKLEDSAVYLCASRTQGVYGYTFGSGTRLTVV.

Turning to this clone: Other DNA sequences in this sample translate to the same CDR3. CDR3 DNA: TGTGCCAGCAGCCTAGTCGGCGGGGGCTACACCTTC. It codes for CASSLVGGGYTF. V and J are TRBV7-8 and TRBJ1-2; D remains unclear. Between the trimmed V and J ends, which lost 5 bases and 8 bases, there was a span of 12 bases. Germline CDR1 reads SGHVS; CDR2 reads FQNEAQ. The CDR3 loop spans 12 amino acids.

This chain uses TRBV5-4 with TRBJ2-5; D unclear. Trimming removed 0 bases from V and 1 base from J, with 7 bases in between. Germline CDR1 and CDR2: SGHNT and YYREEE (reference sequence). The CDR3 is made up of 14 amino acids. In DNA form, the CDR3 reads TGTGCCAGCAGCTTGGACGCTTTCCAAGAGACCCAGTACTTC. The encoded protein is CASSLDAFQETQYF.

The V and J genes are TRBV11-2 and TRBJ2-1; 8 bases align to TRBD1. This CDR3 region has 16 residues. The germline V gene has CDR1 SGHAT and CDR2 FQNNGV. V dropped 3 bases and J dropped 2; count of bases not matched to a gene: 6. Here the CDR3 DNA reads TGTGCCAGCAGCTTGGGAGACAGGGGCGCCTACAATGAGCAGTTCTTC. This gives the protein CASSLGDRGAYNEQFF.

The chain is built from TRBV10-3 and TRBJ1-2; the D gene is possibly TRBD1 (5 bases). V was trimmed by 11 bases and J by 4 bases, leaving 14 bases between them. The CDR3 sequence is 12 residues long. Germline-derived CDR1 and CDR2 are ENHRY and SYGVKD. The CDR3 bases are TGTGCCCCGGGTGGGGCCTTCTATGGCTACACCTTC. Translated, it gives CAPGGAFYGYTF.

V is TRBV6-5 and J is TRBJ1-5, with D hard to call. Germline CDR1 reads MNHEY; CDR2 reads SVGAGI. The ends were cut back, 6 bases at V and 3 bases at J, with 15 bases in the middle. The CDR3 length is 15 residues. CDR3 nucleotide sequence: TGTGCCAGCAGCCCGGACTCCCCACCCAATCAGCCCCAGCATTTT. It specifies CASSPDSPPNQPQHF.

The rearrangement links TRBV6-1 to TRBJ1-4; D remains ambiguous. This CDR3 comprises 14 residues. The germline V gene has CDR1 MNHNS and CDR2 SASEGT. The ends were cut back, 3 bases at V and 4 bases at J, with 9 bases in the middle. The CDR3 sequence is CASSEQAINEKLFF. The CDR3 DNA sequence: TGTGCCAGCAGTGAGCAGGCGATTAATGAAAAACTGTTTTTT.

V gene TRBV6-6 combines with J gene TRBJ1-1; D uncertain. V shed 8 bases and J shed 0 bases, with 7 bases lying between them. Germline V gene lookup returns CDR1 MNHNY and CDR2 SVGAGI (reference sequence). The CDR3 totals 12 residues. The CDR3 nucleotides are TGTGCCAGCCTGGGGATGAACACTGAAGCTTTCTTT. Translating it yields CASLGMNTEAFF.

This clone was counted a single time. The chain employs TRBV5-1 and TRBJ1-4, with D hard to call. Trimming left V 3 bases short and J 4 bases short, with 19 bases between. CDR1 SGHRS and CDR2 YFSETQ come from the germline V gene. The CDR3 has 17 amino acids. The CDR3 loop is CASSSRALGGINEKLFF. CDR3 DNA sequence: TGCGCCAGCAGCTCCCGGGCCCTCGGCGGGATTAATGAAAAACTGTTTTTT.

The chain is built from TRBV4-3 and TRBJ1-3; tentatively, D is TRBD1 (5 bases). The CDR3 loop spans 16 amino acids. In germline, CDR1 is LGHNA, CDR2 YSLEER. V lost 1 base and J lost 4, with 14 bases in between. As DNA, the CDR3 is TGCGCCAGCAGCCAAGTGCGGGGGGATGGCGGAAACACCATATATTTT. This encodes CASSQVRGDGGNTIYF.

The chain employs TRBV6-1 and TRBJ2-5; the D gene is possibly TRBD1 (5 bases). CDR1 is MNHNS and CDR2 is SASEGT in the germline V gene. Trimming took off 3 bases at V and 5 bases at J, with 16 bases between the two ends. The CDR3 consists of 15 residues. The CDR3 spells CASSDSARAVETQYF. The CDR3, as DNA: TGTGCCAGCAGTGACTCCGCCAGGGCGGTGGAGACCCAGTACTTC.

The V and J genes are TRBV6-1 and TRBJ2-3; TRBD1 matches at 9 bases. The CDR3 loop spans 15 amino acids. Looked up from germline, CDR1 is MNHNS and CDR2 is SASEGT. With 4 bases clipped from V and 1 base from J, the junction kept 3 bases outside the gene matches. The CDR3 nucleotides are TGTGCCAGCAGTGTCGACAGGGGGGGCACAGATACGCAGTATTTT. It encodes CASSVDRGGTDTQYF.

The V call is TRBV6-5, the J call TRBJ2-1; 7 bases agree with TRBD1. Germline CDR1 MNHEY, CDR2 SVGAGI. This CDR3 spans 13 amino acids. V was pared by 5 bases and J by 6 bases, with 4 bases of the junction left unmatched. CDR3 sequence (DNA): TGTGCCAGCAGTAACCGACAGGGCAATGAGCAGTTCTTC. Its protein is CASSNRQGNEQFF.

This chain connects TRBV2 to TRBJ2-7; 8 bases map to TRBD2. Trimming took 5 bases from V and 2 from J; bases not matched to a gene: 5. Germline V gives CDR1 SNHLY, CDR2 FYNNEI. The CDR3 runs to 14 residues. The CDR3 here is CASSSSGLAYEQYF. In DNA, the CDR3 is TGTGCCAGCAGTTCTAGCGGGTTAGCCTACGAGCAGTACTTC.

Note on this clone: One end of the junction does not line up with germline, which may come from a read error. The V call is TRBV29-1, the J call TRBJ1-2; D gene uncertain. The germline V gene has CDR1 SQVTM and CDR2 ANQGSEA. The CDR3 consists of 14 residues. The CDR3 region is CSATPIGKNFGYTF. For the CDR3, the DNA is TGCAGCGCCACGCCGATCGGAAAAAACTTTGGCTACACCTTC.

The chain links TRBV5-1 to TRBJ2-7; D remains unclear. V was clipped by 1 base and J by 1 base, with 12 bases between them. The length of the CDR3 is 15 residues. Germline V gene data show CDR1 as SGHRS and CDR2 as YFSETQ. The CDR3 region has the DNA TGCGCCAGCAGCTTGAGGCCCTCCGCTTCCTACGAGCAGTACTTC. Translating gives CASSLRPSASYEQYF.

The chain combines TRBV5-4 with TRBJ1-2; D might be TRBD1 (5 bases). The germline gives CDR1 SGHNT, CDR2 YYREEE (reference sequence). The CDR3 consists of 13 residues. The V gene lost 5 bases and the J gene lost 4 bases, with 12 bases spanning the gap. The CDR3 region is CASRLGAGYGYTF. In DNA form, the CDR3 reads TGTGCCAGCAGGTTAGGGGCTGGCTATGGCTACACCTTC.